The subject of this entry is one T cell receptor beta chain. No antigen is known for it. These data come from a study of CD8 T cells in Susac syndrome. Broader study findings: Only a relatively small number of individuals were included in the TCR sequencing and HLA analysis.

When the RNA was reverse transcribed, random hexamers were used with an input of about 0.5 to 1 ug. TCR beta CDR3 was amplified by immunoSEQ covering 54 Vbeta and 13 Jbeta. TCRdb ran MiXCR on the immunoSEQ multiplex PCR reads and lists one entry per CDR3 protein. The sample holds about 400,000 distinct CDR3 sequences; around 85% are singletons and the top ten take about 0.12%. This CDR3 spans 14 amino acids. Germline V gene lookup returns CDR1 LGHNA and CDR2 YNFKEQ. The V gene end was trimmed by 0 bases and the J gene end by 5 bases; junction bases not matched to a gene: 4. Sequencing of TCR beta, carried out with a high-throughput approach, was applied to CD8+ and CD4+ T cells from the blood. CD8+ and CD4+ T cells were negatively isolated; TEMRA cells were FACS-enriched.

The source material was CD8+ T cells from PBMCs. The receptor was isolated from a human donor with multiple sclerosis. V usage is TRBV4-2 and J usage is TRBJ2-7; 7 nucleotides align to TRBD1. Here the CDR3 reads CASSQEDRANEQYF. The CDR3 DNA is TGTGCCAGCAGCCAAGAAGACAGGGCGAACGAGCAGTACTTC.